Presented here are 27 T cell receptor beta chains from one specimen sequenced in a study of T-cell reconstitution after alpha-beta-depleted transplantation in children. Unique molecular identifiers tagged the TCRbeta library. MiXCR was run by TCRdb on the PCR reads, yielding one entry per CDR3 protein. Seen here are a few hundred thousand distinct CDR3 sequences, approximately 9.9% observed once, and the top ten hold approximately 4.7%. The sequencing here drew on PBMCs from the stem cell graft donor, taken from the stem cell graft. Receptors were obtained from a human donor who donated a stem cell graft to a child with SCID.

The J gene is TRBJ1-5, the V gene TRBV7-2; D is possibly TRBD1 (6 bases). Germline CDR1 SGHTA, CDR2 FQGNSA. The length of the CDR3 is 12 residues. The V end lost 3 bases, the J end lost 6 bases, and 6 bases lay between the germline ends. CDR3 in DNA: TGTGCCAGCAGCTTGGACAGTCAGCCCCAGCATTTT. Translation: CASSLDSQPQHF.

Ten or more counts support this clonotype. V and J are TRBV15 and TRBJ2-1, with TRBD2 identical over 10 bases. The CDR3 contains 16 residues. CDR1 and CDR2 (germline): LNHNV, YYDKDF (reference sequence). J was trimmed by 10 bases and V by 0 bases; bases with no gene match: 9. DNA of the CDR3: TGTGCCACCAGCAGAGATCCAAGCGGGGGGGCGGGGGAGCAGTTCTTC. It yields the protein CATSRDPSGGAGEQFF.

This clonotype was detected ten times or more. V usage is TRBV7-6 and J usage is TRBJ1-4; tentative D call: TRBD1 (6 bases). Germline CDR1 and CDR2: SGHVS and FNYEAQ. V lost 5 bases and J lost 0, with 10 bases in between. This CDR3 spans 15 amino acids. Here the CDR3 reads CASSRQATTNEKLFF. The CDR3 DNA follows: TGTGCCAGCAGCCGACAGGCCACAACTAATGAAAAACTGTTTTTT.

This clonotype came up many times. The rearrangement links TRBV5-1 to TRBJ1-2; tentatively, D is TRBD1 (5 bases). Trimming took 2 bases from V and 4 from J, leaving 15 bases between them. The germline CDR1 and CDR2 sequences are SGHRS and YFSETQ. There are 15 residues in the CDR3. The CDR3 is CASSLLPQGFYGYTF. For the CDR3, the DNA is TGCGCCAGCAGCTTACTACCCCAGGGATTCTATGGCTACACCTTC.

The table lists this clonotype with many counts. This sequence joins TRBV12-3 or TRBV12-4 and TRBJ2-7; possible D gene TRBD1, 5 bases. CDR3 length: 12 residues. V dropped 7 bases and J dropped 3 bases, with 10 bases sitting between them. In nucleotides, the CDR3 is TGTGCCAGCATGGGTAGGGGCTACGAGCAGTACTTC. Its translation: CASMGRGYEQYF.

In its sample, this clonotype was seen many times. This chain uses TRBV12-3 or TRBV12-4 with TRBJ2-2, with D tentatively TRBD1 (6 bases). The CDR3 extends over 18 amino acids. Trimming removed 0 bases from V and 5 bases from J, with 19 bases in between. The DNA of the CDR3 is TGTGCCAGCAGTTTAGCCCAAACACAGGGTCGGGTAACCGGGGAGCTGTTTTTT. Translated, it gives CASSLAQTQGRVTGELFF.

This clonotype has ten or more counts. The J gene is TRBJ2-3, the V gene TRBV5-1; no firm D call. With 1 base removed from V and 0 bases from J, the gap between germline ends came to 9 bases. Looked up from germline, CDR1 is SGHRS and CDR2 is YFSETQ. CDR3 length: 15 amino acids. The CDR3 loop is CASSLRPSSTDTQYF. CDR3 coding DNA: TGCGCCAGCAGCTTGAGGCCCTCCAGCACAGATACGCAGTATTTT.

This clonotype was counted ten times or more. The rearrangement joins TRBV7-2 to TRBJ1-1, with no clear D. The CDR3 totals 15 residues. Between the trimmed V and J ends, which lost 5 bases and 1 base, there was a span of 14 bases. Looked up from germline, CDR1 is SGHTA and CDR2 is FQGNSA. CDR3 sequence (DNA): TGTGCCAGCAGCCCCACACATCGTACGAACACTGAAGCTTTCTTT. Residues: CASSPTHRTNTEAFF.

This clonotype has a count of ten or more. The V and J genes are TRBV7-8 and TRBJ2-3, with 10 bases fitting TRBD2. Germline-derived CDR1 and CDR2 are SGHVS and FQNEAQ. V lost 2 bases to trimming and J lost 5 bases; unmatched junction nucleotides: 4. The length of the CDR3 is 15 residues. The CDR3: CASSLSRLAGDTQYF. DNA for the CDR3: TGTGCCAGCAGCTTATCCCGACTAGCGGGAGATACGCAGTATTTT.

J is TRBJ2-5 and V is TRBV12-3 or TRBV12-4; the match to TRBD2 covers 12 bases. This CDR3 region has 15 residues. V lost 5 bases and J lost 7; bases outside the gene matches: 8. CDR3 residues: CASSSPTSGGPTQYF. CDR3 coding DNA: TGTGCCAGCAGTAGCCCGACTAGCGGGGGTCCGACCCAGTACTTC.

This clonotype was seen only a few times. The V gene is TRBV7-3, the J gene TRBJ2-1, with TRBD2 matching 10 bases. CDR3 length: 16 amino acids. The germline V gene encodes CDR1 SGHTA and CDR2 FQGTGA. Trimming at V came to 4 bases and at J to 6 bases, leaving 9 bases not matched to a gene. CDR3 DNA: TGTGCCAGCAGCTCACCTCTCGAGCGGGGGGGCAATGAGCAGTTCTTC. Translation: CASSSPLERGGNEQFF.

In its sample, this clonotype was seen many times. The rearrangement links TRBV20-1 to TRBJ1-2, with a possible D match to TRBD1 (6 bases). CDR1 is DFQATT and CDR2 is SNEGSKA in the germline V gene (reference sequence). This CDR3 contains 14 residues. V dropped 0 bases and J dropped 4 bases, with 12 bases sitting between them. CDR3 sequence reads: CSARDSGGGYGYTF. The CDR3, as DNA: TGCAGTGCTAGAGATTCGGGGGGCGGCTATGGCTACACCTTC.

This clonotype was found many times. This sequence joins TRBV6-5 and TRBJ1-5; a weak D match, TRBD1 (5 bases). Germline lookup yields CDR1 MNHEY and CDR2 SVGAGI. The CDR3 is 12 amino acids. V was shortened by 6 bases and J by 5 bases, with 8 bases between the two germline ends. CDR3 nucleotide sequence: TGTGCCAGCAGATCCAGGGATCAGCCCCAGCATTTT. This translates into CASRSRDQPQHF.

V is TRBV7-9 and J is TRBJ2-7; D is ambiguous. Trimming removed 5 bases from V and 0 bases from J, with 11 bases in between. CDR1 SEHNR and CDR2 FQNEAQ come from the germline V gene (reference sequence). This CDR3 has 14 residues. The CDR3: CASSPRLLSYEQYF. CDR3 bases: TGTGCCAGCAGCCCACGGCTCCTCTCCTACGAGCAGTACTTC.

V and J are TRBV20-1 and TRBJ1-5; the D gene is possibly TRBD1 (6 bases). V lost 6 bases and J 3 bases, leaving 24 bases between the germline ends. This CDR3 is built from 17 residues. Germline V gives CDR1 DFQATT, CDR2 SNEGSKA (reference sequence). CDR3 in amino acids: CSAPIGGPSSYNQPQHF. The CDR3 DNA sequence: TGCAGTGCCCCGATAGGGGGACCCTCATCGTACAATCAGCCCCAGCATTTT.

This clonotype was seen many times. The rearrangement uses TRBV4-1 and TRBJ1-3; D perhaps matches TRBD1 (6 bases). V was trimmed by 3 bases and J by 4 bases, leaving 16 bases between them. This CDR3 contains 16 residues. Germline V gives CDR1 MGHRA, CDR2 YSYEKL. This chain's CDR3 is CASSQTRGRGGNTIYF. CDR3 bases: TGCGCCAGCAGCCAGACCCGGGGCAGGGGCGGAAACACCATATATTTT.

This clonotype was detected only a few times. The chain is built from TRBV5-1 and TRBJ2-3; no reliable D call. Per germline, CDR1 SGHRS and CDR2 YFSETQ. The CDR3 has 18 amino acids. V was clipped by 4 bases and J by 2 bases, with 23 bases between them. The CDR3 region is CASSLPETARENTDTQYF. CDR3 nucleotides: TGCGCCAGCAGCCTCCCTGAAACGGCCCGAGAGAACACAGATACGCAGTATTTT.

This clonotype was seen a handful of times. Here the CDR3 reads CASSLKGDTQYF. Here the CDR3 DNA reads TGTGCCAGCAGCTTAAAGGGGGATACGCAGTATTTT. This chain connects TRBV7-8 to TRBJ2-3; tentatively, D is TRBD1 (5 bases). V dropped 2 bases and J dropped 6 bases, with 6 bases sitting between them. CDR3 length: 12 residues. Per germline, CDR1 SGHVS and CDR2 FQNEAQ.

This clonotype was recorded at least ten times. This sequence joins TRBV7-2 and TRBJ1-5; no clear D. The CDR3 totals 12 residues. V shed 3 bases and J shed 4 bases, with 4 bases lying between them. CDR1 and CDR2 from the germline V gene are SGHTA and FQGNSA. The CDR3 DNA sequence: TGTGCCAGCAGCTTCAGGAATCAGCCCCAGCATTTT. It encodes CASSFRNQPQHF. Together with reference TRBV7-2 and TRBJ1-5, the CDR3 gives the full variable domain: GAGVSQSPSNKVTEKGKDVELRCDPISGHTALYWYRQSLGQGLEFLIYFQGNSAPDKSGLPSDRFSAERTGGSVSTLTIQRTQQEDSAVYLCASSFRNQPQHFGDGTRLSIL.

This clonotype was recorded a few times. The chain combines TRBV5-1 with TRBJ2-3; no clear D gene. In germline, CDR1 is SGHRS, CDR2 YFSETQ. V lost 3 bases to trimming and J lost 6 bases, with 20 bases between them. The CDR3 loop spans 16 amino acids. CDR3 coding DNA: TGCGCCAGCAGCTATAGTCTACCAGAATTGGTGGATACGCAGTATTTT. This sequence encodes CASSYSLPELVDTQYF.

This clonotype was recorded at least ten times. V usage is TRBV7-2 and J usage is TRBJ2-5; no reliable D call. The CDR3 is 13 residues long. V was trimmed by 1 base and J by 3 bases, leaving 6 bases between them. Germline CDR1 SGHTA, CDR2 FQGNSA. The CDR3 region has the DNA TGTGCCAGCAGCTTAGGGCCAGAAGAGACCCAGTACTTC. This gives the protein CASSLGPEETQYF.

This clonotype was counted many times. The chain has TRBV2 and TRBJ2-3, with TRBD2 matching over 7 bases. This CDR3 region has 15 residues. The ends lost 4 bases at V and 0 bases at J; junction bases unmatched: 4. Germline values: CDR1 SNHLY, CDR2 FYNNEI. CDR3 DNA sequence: TGTGCCAGCAGTGGGGGGACTATTAGCACAGATACGCAGTATTTT. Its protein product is CASSGGTISTDTQYF.

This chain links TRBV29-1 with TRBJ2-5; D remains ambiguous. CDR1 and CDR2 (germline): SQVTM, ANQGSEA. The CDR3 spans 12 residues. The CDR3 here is CTARTYQETQYF. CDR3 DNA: TGCACCGCCCGCACTTACCAAGAGACCCAGTACTTC. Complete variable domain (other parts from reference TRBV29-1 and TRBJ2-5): SAVISQKPSRDICQRGTSLTIQCQVDSQVTMMFWYRQQPGQSLTLIATANQGSEATYESGFVIDKFPISRPNLTFSTLTVSNMSPEDSSIYLCTARTYQETQYFGPGTRLLVL.

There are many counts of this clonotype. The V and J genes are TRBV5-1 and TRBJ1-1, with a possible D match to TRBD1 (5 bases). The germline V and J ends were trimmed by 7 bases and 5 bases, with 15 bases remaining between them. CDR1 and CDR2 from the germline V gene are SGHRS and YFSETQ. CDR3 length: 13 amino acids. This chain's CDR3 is CASAVQGGTEAFF. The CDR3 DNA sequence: TGCGCCAGCGCGGTGCAGGGAGGGACTGAAGCTTTCTTT.

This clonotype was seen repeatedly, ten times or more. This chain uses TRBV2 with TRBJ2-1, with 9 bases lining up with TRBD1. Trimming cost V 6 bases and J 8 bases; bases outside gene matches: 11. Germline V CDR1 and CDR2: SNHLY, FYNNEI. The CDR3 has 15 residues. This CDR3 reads CASRTGTGRFDEQFF. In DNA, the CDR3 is TGTGCCAGCAGGACCGGGACAGGGAGATTCGATGAGCAGTTCTTC.

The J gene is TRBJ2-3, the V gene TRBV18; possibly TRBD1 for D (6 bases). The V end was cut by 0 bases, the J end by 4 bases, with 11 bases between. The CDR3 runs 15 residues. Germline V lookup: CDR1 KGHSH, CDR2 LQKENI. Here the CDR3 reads CASSPPRQGSDTQYF. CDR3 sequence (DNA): TGTGCCAGCTCACCACCTCGGCAGGGGTCAGATACGCAGTATTTT.

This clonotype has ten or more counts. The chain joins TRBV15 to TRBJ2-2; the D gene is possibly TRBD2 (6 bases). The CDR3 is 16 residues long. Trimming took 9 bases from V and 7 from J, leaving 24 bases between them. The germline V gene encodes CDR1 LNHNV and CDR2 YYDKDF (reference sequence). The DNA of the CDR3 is TGTGCCACGCGTCGACGGGGGACGCCCTACGGCGGGGAGCTGTTTTTT. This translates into CATRRRGTPYGGELFF.